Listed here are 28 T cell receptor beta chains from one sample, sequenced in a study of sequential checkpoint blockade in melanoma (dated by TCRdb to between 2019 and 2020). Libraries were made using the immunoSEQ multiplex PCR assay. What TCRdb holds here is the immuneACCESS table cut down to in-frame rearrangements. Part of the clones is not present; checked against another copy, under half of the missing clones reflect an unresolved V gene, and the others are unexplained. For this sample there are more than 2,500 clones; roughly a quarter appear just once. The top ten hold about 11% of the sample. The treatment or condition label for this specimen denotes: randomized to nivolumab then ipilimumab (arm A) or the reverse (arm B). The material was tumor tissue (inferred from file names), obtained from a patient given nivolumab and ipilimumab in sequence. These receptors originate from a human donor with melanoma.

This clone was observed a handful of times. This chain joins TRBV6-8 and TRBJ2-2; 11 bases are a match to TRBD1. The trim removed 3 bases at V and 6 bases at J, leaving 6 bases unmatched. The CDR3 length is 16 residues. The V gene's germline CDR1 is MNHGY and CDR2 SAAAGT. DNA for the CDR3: TGTGCCAGCAGTTATGGGGACAGGGGGGCATCCGGGGAGCTGTTTTTT. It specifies CASSYGDRGASGELFF.

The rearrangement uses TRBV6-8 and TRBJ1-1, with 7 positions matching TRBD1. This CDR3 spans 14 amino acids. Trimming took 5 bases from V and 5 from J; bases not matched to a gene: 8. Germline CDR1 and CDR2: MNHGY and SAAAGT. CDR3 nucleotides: TGTGCCAGCAGTGGACAGGCCAGGAGGACTGAAGCTTTCTTT. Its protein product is CASSGQARRTEAFF.

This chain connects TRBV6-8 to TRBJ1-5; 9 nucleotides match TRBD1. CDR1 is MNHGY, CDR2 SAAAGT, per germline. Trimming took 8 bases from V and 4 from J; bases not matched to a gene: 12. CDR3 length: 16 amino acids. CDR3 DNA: TGTGCCAGCGGCCGGACCGGGACAGGGTCTAATCAGCCCCAGCATTTT. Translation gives CASGRTGTGSNQPQHF.

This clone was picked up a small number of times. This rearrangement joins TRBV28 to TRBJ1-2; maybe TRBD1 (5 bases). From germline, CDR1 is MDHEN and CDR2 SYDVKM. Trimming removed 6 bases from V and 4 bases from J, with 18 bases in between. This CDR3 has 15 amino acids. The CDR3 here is CASSTLGRVFYGYTF. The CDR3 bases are TGTGCCAGCAGCACCTTAGGCAGGGTTTTCTATGGCTACACCTTC.

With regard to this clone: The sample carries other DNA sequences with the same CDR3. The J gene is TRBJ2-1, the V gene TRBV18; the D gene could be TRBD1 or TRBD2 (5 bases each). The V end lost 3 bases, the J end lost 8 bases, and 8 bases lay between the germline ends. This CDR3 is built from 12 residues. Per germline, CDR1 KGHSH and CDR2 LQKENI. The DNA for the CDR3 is TGTGCCAGCTCACCGGGGCGGGATGAGCAGTTCTTC. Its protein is CASSPGRDEQFF.

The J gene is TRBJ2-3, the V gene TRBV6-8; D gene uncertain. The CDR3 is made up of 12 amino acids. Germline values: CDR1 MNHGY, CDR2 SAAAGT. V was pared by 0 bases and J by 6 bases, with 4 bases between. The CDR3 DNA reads TGTGCCAGCAGTTACTCGATCGATACGCAGTATTTT. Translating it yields CASSYSIDTQYF.

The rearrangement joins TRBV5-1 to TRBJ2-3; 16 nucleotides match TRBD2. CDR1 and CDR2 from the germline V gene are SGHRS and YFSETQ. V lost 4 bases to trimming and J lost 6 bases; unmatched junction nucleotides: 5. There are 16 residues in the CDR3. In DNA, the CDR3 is TGCGCCAGCAGCCCGGGACTAGCGGGGGGGCAGGATACGCAGTATTTT. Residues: CASSPGLAGGQDTQYF.

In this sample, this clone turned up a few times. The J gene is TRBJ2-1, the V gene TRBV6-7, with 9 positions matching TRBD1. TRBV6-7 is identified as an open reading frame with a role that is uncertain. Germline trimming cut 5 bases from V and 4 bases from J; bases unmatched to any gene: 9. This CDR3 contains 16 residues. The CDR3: CASSEVSGTGYNEQFF. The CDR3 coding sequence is TGTGCCAGCAGTGAAGTGTCCGGGACAGGGTACAATGAGCAGTTCTTC.

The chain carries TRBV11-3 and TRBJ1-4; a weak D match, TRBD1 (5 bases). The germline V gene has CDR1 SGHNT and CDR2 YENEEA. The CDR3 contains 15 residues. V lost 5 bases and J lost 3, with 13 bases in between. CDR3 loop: CASSQVTGPNEKLFF. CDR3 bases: TGTGCCAGCAGCCAAGTAACGGGGCCTAATGAAAAACTGTTTTTT. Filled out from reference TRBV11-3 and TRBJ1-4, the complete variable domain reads EAGVVQSPRYKIIEKKQPVAFWCNPISGHNTLYWYLQNLGQGPELLIRYENEEAVDDSQLPKDRFSAERLKGVDSTLKIQPAELGDSAVYLCASSQVTGPNEKLFFGSGTQLSVL.

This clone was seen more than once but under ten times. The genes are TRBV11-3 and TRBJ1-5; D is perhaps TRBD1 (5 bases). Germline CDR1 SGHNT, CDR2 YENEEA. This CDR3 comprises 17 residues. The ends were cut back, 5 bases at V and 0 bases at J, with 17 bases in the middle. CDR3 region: CASSAFWDVSSNQPQHF. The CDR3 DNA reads TGTGCCAGCAGCGCATTCTGGGACGTATCTAGCAATCAGCCCCAGCATTTT.

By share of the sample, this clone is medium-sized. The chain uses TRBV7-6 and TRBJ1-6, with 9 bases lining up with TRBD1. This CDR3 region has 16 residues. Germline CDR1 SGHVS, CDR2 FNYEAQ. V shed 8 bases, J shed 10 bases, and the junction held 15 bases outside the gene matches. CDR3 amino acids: CASSLWTGAVRSPLHF. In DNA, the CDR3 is TGTGCCAGCTCGCTATGGACAGGGGCGGTAAGGTCACCCCTCCACTTT.

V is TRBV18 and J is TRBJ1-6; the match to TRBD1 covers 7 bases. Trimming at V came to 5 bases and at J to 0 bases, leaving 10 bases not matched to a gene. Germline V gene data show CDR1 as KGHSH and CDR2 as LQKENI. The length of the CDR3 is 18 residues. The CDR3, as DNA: TGTGCCAGCTCAGACAGGGATTTGAGGAACTCCTATAATTCACCCCTCCACTTT. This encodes CASSDRDLRNSYNSPLHF. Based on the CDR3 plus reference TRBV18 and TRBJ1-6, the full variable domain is NAGVMQNPRHLVRRRGQEARLRCSPMKGHSHVYWYRQLPEEGLKFMVYLQKENIIDESGMPKERFSAEFPKEGPSILRIQQVVRGDSAAYFCASSDRDLRNSYNSPLHFGNGTRLTVT.

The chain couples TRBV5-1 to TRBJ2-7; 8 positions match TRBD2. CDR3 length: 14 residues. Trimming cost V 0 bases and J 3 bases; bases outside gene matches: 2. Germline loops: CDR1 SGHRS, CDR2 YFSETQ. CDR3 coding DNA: TGCGCCAGCAGCTTGGAGGCGGGAGGCTACGAGCAGTACTTC. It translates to CASSLEAGGYEQYF. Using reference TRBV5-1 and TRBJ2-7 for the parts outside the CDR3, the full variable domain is KAGVTQTPRYLIKTRGQQVTLSCSPISGHRSVSWYQQTPGQGLQFLFEYFSETQRNKGNFPGRFSGRQFSNSRSEMNVSTLELGDSALYLCASSLEAGGYEQYFGPGTRLTVT.

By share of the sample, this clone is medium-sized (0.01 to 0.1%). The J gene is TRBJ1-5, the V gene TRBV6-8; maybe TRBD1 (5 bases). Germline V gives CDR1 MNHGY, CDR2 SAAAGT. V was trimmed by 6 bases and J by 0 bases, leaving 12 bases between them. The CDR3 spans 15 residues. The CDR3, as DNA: TGTGCCAGCAGCCCTCAGGGTTCTAGCAATCAGCCCCAGCATTTT. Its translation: CASSPQGSSNQPQHF.

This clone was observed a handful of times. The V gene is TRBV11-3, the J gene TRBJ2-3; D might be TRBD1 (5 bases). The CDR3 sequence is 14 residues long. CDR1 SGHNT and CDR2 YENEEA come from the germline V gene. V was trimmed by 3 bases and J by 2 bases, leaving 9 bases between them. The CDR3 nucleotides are TGTGCCAGCAGCTTGGGGCCGGCCACAGATACGCAGTATTTT. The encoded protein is CASSLGPATDTQYF.

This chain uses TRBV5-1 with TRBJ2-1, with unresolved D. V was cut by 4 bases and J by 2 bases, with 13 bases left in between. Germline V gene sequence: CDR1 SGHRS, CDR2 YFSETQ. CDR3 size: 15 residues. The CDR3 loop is CASSLEGPTYNEQFF. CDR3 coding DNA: TGCGCCAGCAGCCTGGAAGGTCCGACCTACAATGAGCAGTTCTTC.

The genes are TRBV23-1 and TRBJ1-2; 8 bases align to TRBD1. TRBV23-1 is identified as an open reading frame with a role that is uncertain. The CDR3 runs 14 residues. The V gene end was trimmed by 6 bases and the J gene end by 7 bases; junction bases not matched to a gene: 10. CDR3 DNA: TGCGCCAGCAGCCAGTTGGACAGGGCAAGTGGCTACACCTTC. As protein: CASSQLDRASGYTF.

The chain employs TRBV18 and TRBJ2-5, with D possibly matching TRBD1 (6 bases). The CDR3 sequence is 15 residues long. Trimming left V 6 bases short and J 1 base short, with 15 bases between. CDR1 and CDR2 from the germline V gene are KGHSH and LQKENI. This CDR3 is CASSSTGPPQETQYF. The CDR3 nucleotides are TGTGCCAGCTCGTCGACAGGCCCCCCCCAAGAGACCCAGTACTTC.

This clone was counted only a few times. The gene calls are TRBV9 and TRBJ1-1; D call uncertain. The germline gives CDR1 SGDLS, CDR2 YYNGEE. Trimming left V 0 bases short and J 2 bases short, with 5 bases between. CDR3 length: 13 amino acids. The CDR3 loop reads CASSVAFNTEAFF. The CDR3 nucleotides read TGTGCCAGCAGCGTAGCGTTTAACACTGAAGCTTTCTTT.

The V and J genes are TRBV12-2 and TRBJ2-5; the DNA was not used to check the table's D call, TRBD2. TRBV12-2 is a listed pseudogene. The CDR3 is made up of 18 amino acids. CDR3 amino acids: CASRLAVEASGGAKTQYF. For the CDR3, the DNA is TGTGCAAGTCGCTTAGCGGTGGAGGCTAGCGGGGGGGCGAAGACCCAGTACTTC.

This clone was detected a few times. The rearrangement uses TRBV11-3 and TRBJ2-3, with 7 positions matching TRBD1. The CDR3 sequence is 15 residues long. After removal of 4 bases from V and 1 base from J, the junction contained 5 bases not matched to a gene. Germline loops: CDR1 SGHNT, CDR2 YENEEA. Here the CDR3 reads CASSSLDRGTDTQYF. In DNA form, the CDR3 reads TGTGCCAGCAGCTCTCTCGACAGGGGCACAGATACGCAGTATTTT.

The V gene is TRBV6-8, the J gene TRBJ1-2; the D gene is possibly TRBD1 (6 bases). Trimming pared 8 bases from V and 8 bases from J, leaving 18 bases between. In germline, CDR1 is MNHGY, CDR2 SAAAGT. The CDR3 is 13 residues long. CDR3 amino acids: CASRPFRGHGYTF. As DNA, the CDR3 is TGTGCCAGCCGGCCTTTCCGGGGGCACGGCTACACCTTC.

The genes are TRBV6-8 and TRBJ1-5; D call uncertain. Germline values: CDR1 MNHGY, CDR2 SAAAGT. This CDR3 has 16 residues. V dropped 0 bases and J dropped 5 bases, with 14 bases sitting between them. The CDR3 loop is CASSYSDREVDQPQHF. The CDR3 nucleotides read TGTGCCAGCAGTTACTCCGACCGGGAGGTCGATCAGCCCCAGCATTTT.

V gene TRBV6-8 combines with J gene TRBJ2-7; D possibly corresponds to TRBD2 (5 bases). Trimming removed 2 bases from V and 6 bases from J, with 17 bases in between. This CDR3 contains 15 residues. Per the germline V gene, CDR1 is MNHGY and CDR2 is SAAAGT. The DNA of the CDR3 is TGTGCCAGCAGTTACGCAATCGGGATCTCGAGCGAGCAGTACTTC. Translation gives CASSYAIGISSEQYF.

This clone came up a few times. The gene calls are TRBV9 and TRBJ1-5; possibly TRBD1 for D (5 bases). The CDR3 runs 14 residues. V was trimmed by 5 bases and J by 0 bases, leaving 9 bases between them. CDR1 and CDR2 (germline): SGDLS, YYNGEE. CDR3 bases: TGTGCCAGCAGGGGACGATATAGCAATCAGCCCCAGCATTTT. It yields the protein CASRGRYSNQPQHF.

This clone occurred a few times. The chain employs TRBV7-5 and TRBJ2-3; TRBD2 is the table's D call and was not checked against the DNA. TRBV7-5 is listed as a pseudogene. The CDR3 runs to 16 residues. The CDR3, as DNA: TGTGCCAGCAGCTTGGCCCAGACTAGGGGCACAGATACGCAGTATTTT. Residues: CASSLAQTRGTDTQYF.

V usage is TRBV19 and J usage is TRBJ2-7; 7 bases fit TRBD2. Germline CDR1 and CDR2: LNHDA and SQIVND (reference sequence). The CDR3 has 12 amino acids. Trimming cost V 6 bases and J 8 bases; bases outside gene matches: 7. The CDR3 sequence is CASSPPGGKQYF. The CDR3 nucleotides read TGTGCCAGTAGCCCTCCGGGGGGAAAGCAGTACTTC.

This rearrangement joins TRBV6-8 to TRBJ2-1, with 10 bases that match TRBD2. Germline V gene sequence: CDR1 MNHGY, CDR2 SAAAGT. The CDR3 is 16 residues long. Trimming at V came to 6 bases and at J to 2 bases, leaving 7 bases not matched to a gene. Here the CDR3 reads CASSWGAGGPYNEQFF. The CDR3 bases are TGTGCCAGCAGCTGGGGAGCGGGAGGGCCCTACAATGAGCAGTTCTTC.